The sequence of this T cell receptor beta chain was determined in a study of cytomegalovirus exposure and HLA in healthy donors. Points from the study as a whole: Presence/absence analyses treated sequencing depth as roughly uniform across donors. The authors later found most CMV-associated TCR beta chains appeared HLA-restricted.

Of note for this clone: What it recognizes is unknown.

Both 60 Vbeta primers and 13 Jbeta primers went into the PCR. In the original workflow: A later analysis counted 80 million or so unique TCR beta chains, some 11 million shared. Method: immunoSEQ multiplex PCR; TCRdb's copy keeps in-frame clones and lacks some. That table is the source of V, J and clone size, and D and trimming were worked out from the DNA. The sample records around 200,000 clones, about 80% being singletons. Trimming at V came to 7 bases and at J to 7 bases, leaving 7 bases not matched to a gene. Germline assignment: CDR1 LNHDA and CDR2 SQIVND (reference sequence). The CDR3 totals 13 residues.

The chain couples TRBV19 to TRBJ1-5; 7 bases align to TRBD1. The origin of this receptor is a woman aged 60-75 years in good health and CMV-seropositive. The material sequenced was PBMCs. The CDR3 sequence is CASNDRDGQPQHF. CDR3 nucleotides: TGTGCCAGTAACGACAGGGATGGGCAGCCCCAGCATTTT.